These 28 T cell receptor beta chains came from one sample sequenced in a study of long-term antiretroviral therapy in people with HIV. The authors ran the immunoSEQ assay, v3.0, at survey level. Some clones are missing from TCRdb's copy, which holds only in-frame ones; the method was immunoSEQ multiplex PCR. The sample lists tens of thousands of clones, approximately 80% occurring once. Material: unsorted PBMCs, obtained 2 years after starting antiretroviral therapy. These receptors originate from a woman aged 45-60 years with HIV.

The V gene is TRBV4-2, the J gene TRBJ2-1; 9 nucleotides align to TRBD2. The length of the CDR3 is 16 residues. Germline CDR1 reads LGHNA; CDR2 reads YNFKEQ. J was trimmed by 4 bases and V by 0 bases; bases with no gene match: 4. The CDR3 nucleotides are TGTGCCAGCAGCCAAGATTTAAGCGGGGGGTACAATGAGCAGTTCTTC. It is translated as CASSQDLSGGYNEQFF.

V is TRBV10-3 and J is TRBJ1-1, with 8 bases lining up with TRBD1. Per germline, CDR1 ENHRY and CDR2 SYGVKD. This CDR3 contains 13 residues. Trimming took 6 bases from V and 3 from J; bases not matched to a gene: 3. CDR3 in DNA: TGTGCCATCAGGCAGGGGGCGTACACTGAAGCTTTCTTT. Protein: CAIRQGAYTEAFF.

This clone occurred once. This rearrangement joins TRBV5-6 to TRBJ1-3, with D unclear. Germline V gene sequence: CDR1 SGHDT, CDR2 YYEEEE. With 4 bases removed from V and 0 bases from J, the gap between germline ends came to 14 bases. CDR3 length: 16 amino acids. CDR3 loop: CASSQQSRYSGNTIYF. DNA of the CDR3: TGTGCCAGCAGCCAACAGTCGCGTTACTCTGGAAACACCATATATTTT.

The gene calls are TRBV29-1 and TRBJ1-2; 8 bases are a match to TRBD1. Trimming took 6 bases from V and 3 from J; bases not matched to a gene: 6. Germline V CDR1 and CDR2: SQVTM, ANQGSEA. CDR3 size: 13 residues. The CDR3 DNA reads TGCAGCGTAATAGGACAGGGATACTATGGCTACACCTTC. Translation: CSVIGQGYYGYTF.

This chain joins TRBV5-1 and TRBJ1-1; D might be TRBD1 (5 bases). Per the germline V gene, CDR1 is SGHRS and CDR2 is YFSETQ. Trimming shortened V by 3 bases and J by 3 bases, and 12 bases separated the two germline ends. The CDR3 is 14 residues long. Here the CDR3 reads CASSSDWGDTEAFF. The CDR3 bases are TGCGCCAGCAGCTCCGACTGGGGGGACACTGAAGCTTTCTTT.

The V call is TRBV6-5, the J call TRBJ2-3; D unclear. The germline CDR1 and CDR2 sequences are MNHEY and SVGAGI. This CDR3 spans 15 amino acids. Trimming stripped 4 bases from V and 2 bases from J, with 13 bases between. The CDR3 DNA follows: TGTGCCAGCAGTTTAAGACACTTTCACACAGATACGCAGTATTTT. This sequence encodes CASSLRHFHTDTQYF.

The rearrangement joins TRBV11-2 to TRBJ2-1, with 9 positions matching TRBD1. The V and J ends lost 5 bases and 4 bases, in that order; junction bases with no gene match: 3. CDR3 length equals 14 residues. CDR1 and CDR2 (germline): SGHAT, FQNNGV. CDR3 sequence: CASSAGTGYNEQFF. CDR3 nucleotide sequence: TGTGCCAGCAGCGCCGGGACAGGGTACAATGAGCAGTTCTTC.

The V and J genes are TRBV29-1 and TRBJ2-1; TRBD1 matches 7 bases. The CDR3 is made up of 13 amino acids. The germline V gene has CDR1 SQVTM and CDR2 ANQGSEA. The junction had 7 bases not matched to a gene; V was cut back by 7 bases and J by 4 bases. The CDR3 sequence: CSGGQASYNEQFF. DNA of the CDR3: TGCAGCGGAGGACAGGCTAGTTACAATGAGCAGTTCTTC.

In this sample, this clone turned up a few times. V is TRBV19 and J is TRBJ2-6; 7 bases match TRBD2. Trimming took 9 bases from V and 2 from J; bases not matched to a gene: 7. Germline values: CDR1 LNHDA, CDR2 SQIVND (reference sequence). The CDR3 length is 15 residues. CDR3 sequence reads: CASSGGEAGANVLTF. The CDR3 coding sequence is TGTGCCAGCTCGGGGGGAGAGGCTGGGGCCAACGTCCTGACTTTC.

This chain joins TRBV2 and TRBJ1-4, with a tentative D call TRBD1 (5 bases). The CDR3 runs to 14 residues. Trimming removed 5 bases at V and 8 bases at J, with 15 bases between. The germline V gene has CDR1 SNHLY and CDR2 FYNNEI. The CDR3 DNA reads as TGTGCCAGCAGTACAGTGCGGACAAGGGAAAAACTGTTTTTT. Translated: CASSTVRTREKLFF.

The rearrangement uses TRBV7-9 and TRBJ2-2; tentatively, D is TRBD1 or TRBD2 (5 bases each). Germline V gene data show CDR1 as SEHNR and CDR2 as FQNEAQ (reference sequence). Trimming stripped 0 bases from V and 4 bases from J, with 9 bases between. The CDR3 totals 15 residues. This CDR3 is CASSLARGVTGELFF. The DNA of the CDR3 is TGTGCCAGCAGCTTAGCCCGAGGGGTCACCGGGGAGCTGTTTTTT.

The V call is TRBV5-4, the J call TRBJ2-7; the match to TRBD1 covers 8 bases. The V gene's germline CDR1 is SGHNT and CDR2 YYREEE (reference sequence). V lost 2 bases, J lost 3 bases, and 4 bases stayed unmatched. The CDR3 spans 14 residues. This CDR3 is CASSFVGQGYEQYF. CDR3 nucleotide sequence: TGTGCCAGCAGCTTTGTTGGACAGGGCTACGAGCAGTACTTC. Supplemented by reference TRBV5-4 and TRBJ2-7, the full variable domain reads ETGVTQSPTHLIKTRGQQVTLRCSSQSGHNTVSWYQQALGQGPQFIFQYYREEENGRGNFPPRFSGLQFPNYSSELNVNALELDDSALYLCASSFVGQGYEQYFGPGTRLTVT.

The chain uses TRBV5-5 and TRBJ1-2; possible D gene TRBD1, 5 bases. Germline-derived CDR1 and CDR2 are SGHKS and YYEKEE (reference sequence). CDR3 length: 11 amino acids. The germline V and J ends were trimmed by 4 bases and 7 bases, with 8 bases remaining between them. This CDR3 is CASSLGVGYTF. The CDR3 DNA follows: TGTGCCAGCAGCCTGGGGGTTGGCTACACCTTC.

This clone is a singleton in its sample. The chain recombines TRBV6-5 with TRBJ1-2; a possible D gene is TRBD1 (6 bases). V gave up 0 bases and J gave up 4 bases, with 12 bases separating them. Germline V gene lookup returns CDR1 MNHEY and CDR2 SVGAGI. The CDR3 contains 15 residues. CDR3: CASSYSSTGTYGYTF. CDR3 sequence (DNA): TGTGCCAGCAGTTACTCTTCGACAGGAACCTATGGCTACACCTTC.

This clone has more than one count but fewer than ten. The chain couples TRBV5-1 to TRBJ2-7; possible D gene TRBD2, 6 bases. V lost 2 bases to trimming and J lost 7 bases, with 16 bases between them. This CDR3 has 14 residues. The germline V gene has CDR1 SGHRS and CDR2 YFSETQ. The chain's CDR3 is CASSFGAGSREQYV. CDR3 DNA: TGCGCCAGCAGCTTCGGGGCGGGGTCGAGGGAGCAGTACGTC.

This clone was seen more than once but under ten times. The chain links TRBV5-5 to TRBJ1-1; D gene uncertain. Looked up from germline, CDR1 is SGHKS and CDR2 is YYEKEE (reference sequence). V gave up 4 bases and J gave up 7 bases, with 11 bases separating them. This CDR3 has 12 residues. CDR3 sequence (DNA): TGTGCCAGCAGCCCACGGACGGATGAAGCTTTCTTT. Translating gives CASSPRTDEAFF.

V is TRBV5-6 and J is TRBJ1-1; D possibly corresponds to TRBD1 (5 bases). Germline lookup yields CDR1 SGHDT and CDR2 YYEEEE. The CDR3 is made up of 15 amino acids. V was shortened by 0 bases and J by 1 base, with 10 bases between the two germline ends. The CDR3 here is CASSLDTGQNTEAFF. The DNA of the CDR3 is TGTGCCAGCAGCTTGGATACAGGCCAGAACACTGAAGCTTTCTTT.

This clone appeared a single time. The J gene is TRBJ2-3, the V gene TRBV5-1, with D uncertain. This CDR3 spans 14 amino acids. Germline V gene lookup returns CDR1 SGHRS and CDR2 YFSETQ. Trimming took off 0 bases at V and 7 bases at J, with 12 bases between the two ends. In DNA, the CDR3 is TGCGCCAGCAGCTTGGATCCCGATAAATATACGCAGTATTTT. Its translation: CASSLDPDKYTQYF.

The V and J genes are TRBV9 and TRBJ2-2; TRBD1 might be the D (6 bases). Germline-derived CDR1 and CDR2 are SGDLS and YYNGEE. With 3 bases removed from V and 5 bases from J, the gap between germline ends came to 14 bases. The CDR3 is made up of 15 amino acids. In DNA form, the CDR3 reads TGTGCCAGCAGCGCAACCGAAGGGGGTACCGGGGAGCTGTTTTTT. It encodes CASSATEGGTGELFF. Full variable domain (outside the CDR3, taken from reference TRBV9 and TRBJ2-2): DSGVTQTPKHLITATGQRVTLRCSPRSGDLSVYWYQQSLDQGLQFLIQYYNGEERAKGNILERFSAQQFPDLHSELNLSSLELGDSALYFCASSATEGGTGELFFGEGSRLTVL.

The V gene is TRBV6-1, the J gene TRBJ2-7; perhaps TRBD1 as D (6 bases). The CDR3 totals 12 residues. Trimming left V 6 bases short and J 5 bases short, with 11 bases between. The V gene's germline CDR1 is MNHNS and CDR2 SASEGT. The CDR3 DNA follows: TGTGCCAGCAGCCTACAGGGAAACGAGCAGTACGTC. It yields the protein CASSLQGNEQYV.

The rearrangement joins TRBV6-1 to TRBJ1-6, with 11 bases aligning to TRBD1. Germline CDR1 reads MNHNS; CDR2 reads SASEGT. The CDR3 loop spans 15 amino acids. The J segment lost 7 bases and the V segment lost 7 bases, leaving 6 bases of the junction unmatched. CDR3 amino acids: CASITDRGRNSPLHF. The CDR3 nucleotides are TGTGCCAGCATAACGGACAGGGGGCGAAATTCACCCCTCCACTTT.

The CDR3 DNA follows: TGTGCCAGCAGCCCTTTAGCGGGGTTAGCCTACAATGAGCAGTTCTTC. It is translated as CASSPLAGLAYNEQFF. This rearrangement joins TRBV27 to TRBJ2-1; TRBD2 matches at 8 bases. The germline V gene encodes CDR1 MNHEY and CDR2 SMNVEV (reference sequence). Trimming took 6 bases from V and 2 from J; bases not matched to a gene: 9. This CDR3 is 16 amino acids long.

The genes are TRBV5-6 and TRBJ1-5; D may be TRBD1 (5 bases). The CDR3 is made up of 14 amino acids. Trimming left V 3 bases short and J 7 bases short, with 14 bases between. The germline gives CDR1 SGHDT, CDR2 YYEEEE. CDR3 nucleotide sequence: TGTGCCAGCAGCTCTGGAGGGGTAGGCCAGCCCCAGCATTTT. Protein: CASSSGGVGQPQHF.

The rearrangement links TRBV27 to TRBJ2-1; possibly TRBD1 or TRBD2 for D (5 bases each). Germline-derived CDR1 and CDR2 are MNHEY and SMNVEV (reference sequence). The CDR3 totals 14 residues. The V and J ends lost 4 bases and 5 bases respectively, with 12 bases between them. CDR3 nucleotides: TGTGCCAGCAGTTGGGCAGAGGGGCACAATGAGCAGTTCTTC. It encodes CASSWAEGHNEQFF.

The chain carries TRBV30 and TRBJ2-1; possible D gene TRBD1, 5 bases. Trimming pared 0 bases from V and 0 bases from J, leaving 12 bases between. This CDR3 contains 16 residues. From germline, CDR1 is GTSNPN and CDR2 SVGIG (reference sequence). CDR3 protein: CAWSVGASSSYNEQFF. The CDR3 DNA reads as TGTGCCTGGAGTGTAGGGGCCTCGAGCTCCTACAATGAGCAGTTCTTC.

The genes are TRBV7-9 and TRBJ2-2, with 7 bases aligning to TRBD1. Trimming at V came to 4 bases and at J to 1 base, leaving 9 bases not matched to a gene. There are 17 residues in the CDR3. Germline V lookup: CDR1 SEHNR, CDR2 FQNEAQ (reference sequence). The CDR3, as DNA: TGTGCCAGCAGCTATTCGACGGGACAGCAGAACACCGGGGAGCTGTTTTTT. Protein sequence: CASSYSTGQQNTGELFF. The full variable domain, in which reference TRBV7-9 and TRBJ2-2 provide the parts outside the CDR3, is DTGVSQNPRHKITKRGQNVTFRCDPISEHNRLYWYRQTLGQGPEFLTYFQNEAQLEKSRLLSDRFSAERPKGSFSTLEIQRTEQGDSAMYLCASSYSTGQQNTGELFFGEGSRLTVL.

This clone was detected once. This chain links TRBV23-1 with TRBJ2-7; unclear D gene. TRBV23-1 is flagged as an ORF with uncertain function. The CDR3 contains 16 residues. The V gene lost 4 bases and the J gene lost 0 bases, with 16 bases spanning the gap. The CDR3 reads CASSLVGLTDSYEQYF. The DNA for the CDR3 is TGCGCCAGCAGTCTGGTCGGATTGACTGACTCCTACGAGCAGTACTTC.

This chain uses TRBV6-6 with TRBJ1-2; D perhaps matches TRBD1 (5 bases). The germline V and J ends were trimmed by 6 bases and 5 bases, with 10 bases remaining between them. Germline V gene sequence: CDR1 MNHNY, CDR2 SVGAGI (reference sequence). The CDR3 runs 12 residues. In DNA form, the CDR3 reads TGTGCCAGCAGCCCTAAGGGGTATGGCTACACCTTC. This codes for CASSPKGYGYTF.